A selection of T cell receptor beta chains follows, all from one sample in a study of tumor and adjacent non-tumor tissue in lung cancer. TCRdb re-called the multiplex PCR reads with MiXCR, one entry per CDR3 protein. The repertoire holds fewer than 120,000 distinct CDR3 sequences, with approximately 80% as singletons. The sequenced sample consisted of lung tumor tissue. The receptors derive from a man aged 65 to 79 with non-small cell lung cancer. CDR3s include the opening cysteine and the closing phenylalanine or tryptophan. D genes are given only for firm matches. Expanded clones get a size class; other rows say once, few or many, or leave the size out.

size	V	J	D	CDR3
once	TRBV29-1	TRBJ1-1	NA	CSAESGSVYTEAFF
NA	TRBV6-1	TRBJ1-5	NA	CASSDIEARTNQPQHF
NA	TRBV12-3/TRBV12-4	TRBJ1-5	NA	CASSTYRGQGNQRQHF
many	TRBV6-1	TRBJ1-2	NA	CASSADGNQYGYTF
NA	TRBV10-1	TRBJ2-1	NA	CATSGGESSYNEQFF
NA	TRBV5-6	TRBJ2-7	TRBD2	CASSQGGGRSEQYF
NA	TRBV12-3/TRBV12-4	TRBJ1-5	NA	CTSSLANQPHHF
NA	TRBV2	TRBJ2-1	TRBD2	CARTCTSAYNEQFF
NA	TRBV4-1	TRBJ2-1	TRBD2	CASVPYAGTRSYNEQFF
NA	TRBV4-2	TRBJ2-2	TRBD2	CASYGLAGVGAGELFF
NA	TRBV20-1	TRBJ2-3	NA	CSDSETTDMQYF
NA	TRBV5-5	TRBJ1-1	NA	CASSLDRGAGRTEAFF
NA	TRBV5-1	TRBJ1-2	NA	CASSTIPENYGCTF
NA	TRBV12-5	TRBJ1-5	NA	CASGHDRNQPQHF
NA	TRBV6-6	TRBJ2-1	TRBD2	CASQISGMDEQFF
once	TRBV12-3/TRBV12-4	TRBJ1-5	NA	CASSLANQPRHF
NA	TRBV4-3	TRBJ2-3	NA	CASSRFSSGDTQYF
NA	TRBV6-1	TRBJ2-1	NA	CASTLRRGTGSNGQFF
NA	TRBV6-1	TRBJ1-1	NA	CASTRTRETEDFF
NA	TRBV11-2	NA	TRBD1	CASSTGTGPSYKQYF
NA	TRBV29-1	TRBJ1-2	TRBD1	CSVSGTGNYGFTF
NA	TRBV7-8	TRBJ1-6	NA	CASGLAQHNSPLHF
NA	TRBV29-1	TRBJ2-5	NA	CSVHEGGQVLETQCF
NA	TRBV12-3/TRBV12-4	TRBJ1-1	NA	CASSFRDTQIAFF